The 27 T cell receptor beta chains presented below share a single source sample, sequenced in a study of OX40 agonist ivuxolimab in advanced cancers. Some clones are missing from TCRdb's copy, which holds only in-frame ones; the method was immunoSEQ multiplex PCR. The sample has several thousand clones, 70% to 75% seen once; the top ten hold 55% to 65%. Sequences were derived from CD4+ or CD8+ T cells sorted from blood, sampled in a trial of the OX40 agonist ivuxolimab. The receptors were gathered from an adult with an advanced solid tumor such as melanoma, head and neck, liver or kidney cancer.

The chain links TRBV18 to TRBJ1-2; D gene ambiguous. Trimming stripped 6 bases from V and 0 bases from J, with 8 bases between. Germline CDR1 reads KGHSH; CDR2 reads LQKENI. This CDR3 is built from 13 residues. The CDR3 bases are TGTGCCAGCTCCCTACCTTCTAACTATGGCTACACCTTC. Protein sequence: CASSLPSNYGYTF.

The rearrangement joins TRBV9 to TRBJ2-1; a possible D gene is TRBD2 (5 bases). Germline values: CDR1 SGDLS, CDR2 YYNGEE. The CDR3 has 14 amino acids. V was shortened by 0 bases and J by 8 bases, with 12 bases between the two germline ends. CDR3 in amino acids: CASSVGLAPDEQFF. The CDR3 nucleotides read TGTGCCAGCAGCGTAGGTCTAGCCCCAGATGAGCAGTTCTTC. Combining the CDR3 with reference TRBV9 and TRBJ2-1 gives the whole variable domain DSGVTQTPKHLITATGQRVTLRCSPRSGDLSVYWYQQSLDQGLQFLIQYYNGEERAKGNILERFSAQQFPDLHSELNLSSLELGDSALYFCASSVGLAPDEQFFGPGTRLTVL.

In nucleotides, the CDR3 is TGTGCCAGCAGCCCGACTAGCGGGAGTCTTAATGAGCAGTTCTTC. Its translation is CASSPTSGSLNEQFF. V usage is TRBV13 and J usage is TRBJ2-1; 12 positions match TRBD2. The CDR3 has 15 residues. With V trimmed by 5 bases and J by 7 bases, 6 bases remained unmatched. The V gene's germline CDR1 is PRHDT and CDR2 FYEKMQ (reference sequence). Complete variable domain (other parts from reference TRBV13 and TRBJ2-1): AAGVIQSPRHLIKEKRETATLKCYPIPRHDTVYWYQQGPGQDPQFLISFYEKMQSDKGSIPDRFSAQQFSDYHSELNMSSLELGDSALYFCASSPTSGSLNEQFFGPGTRLTVL.

As DNA, the CDR3 is TGTGCCAGCAGCCCGAGGTGGGGCTACGAGCAGTACTTC. This encodes CASSPRWGYEQYF. The chain carries TRBV7-2 and TRBJ2-7; D gene uncertain. V lost 5 bases and J lost 3, with 11 bases in between. The CDR3 covers 13 residues. The germline CDR1 and CDR2 sequences are SGHTA and FQGNSA.

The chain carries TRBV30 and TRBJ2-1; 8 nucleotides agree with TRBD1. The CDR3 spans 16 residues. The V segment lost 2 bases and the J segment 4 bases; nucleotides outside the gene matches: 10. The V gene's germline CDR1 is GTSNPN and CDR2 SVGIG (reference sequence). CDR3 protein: CAWSPRGDRPYNEQFF. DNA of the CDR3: TGTGCCTGGAGTCCACGAGGGGACAGGCCTTACAATGAGCAGTTCTTC. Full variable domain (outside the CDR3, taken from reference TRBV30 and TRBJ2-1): SQTIHQWPATLVQPVGSPLSLECTVEGTSNPNLYWYRQAAGRGLQLLFYSVGIGQISSEVPQNLSASRPQDRQFILSSKKLLLSDSGFYLCAWSPRGDRPYNEQFFGPGTRLTVL.

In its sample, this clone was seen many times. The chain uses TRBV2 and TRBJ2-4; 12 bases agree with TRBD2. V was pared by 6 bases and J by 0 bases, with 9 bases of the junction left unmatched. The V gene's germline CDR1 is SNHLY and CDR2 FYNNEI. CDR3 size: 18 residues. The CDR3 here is CASRQTSGGSLAKNIQYF. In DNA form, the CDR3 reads TGTGCCAGCAGGCAGACTAGCGGGGGCTCCCTAGCCAAAAACATTCAGTACTTC.

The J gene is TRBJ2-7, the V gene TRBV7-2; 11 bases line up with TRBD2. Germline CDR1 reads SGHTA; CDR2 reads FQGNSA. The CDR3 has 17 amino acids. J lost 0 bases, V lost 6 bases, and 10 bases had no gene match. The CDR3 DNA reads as TGTGCCAGCAGTTTAACTAGCGGGGGACGCCACTCCTACGAGCAGTACTTC. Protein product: CASSLTSGGRHSYEQYF.

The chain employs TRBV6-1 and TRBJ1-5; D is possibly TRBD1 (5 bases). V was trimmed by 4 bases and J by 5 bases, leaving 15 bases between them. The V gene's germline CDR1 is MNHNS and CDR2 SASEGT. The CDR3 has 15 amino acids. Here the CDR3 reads CASSGPGGGDQPQHF. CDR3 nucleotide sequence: TGTGCCAGCAGTGGCCCGGGGGGTGGGGATCAGCCCCAGCATTTT.

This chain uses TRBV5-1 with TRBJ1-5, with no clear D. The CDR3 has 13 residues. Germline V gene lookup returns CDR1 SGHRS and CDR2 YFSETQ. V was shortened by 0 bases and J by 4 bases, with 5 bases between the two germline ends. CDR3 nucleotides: TGCGCCAGCAGCTTGGGGTGGAATCAGCCCCAGCATTTT. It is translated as CASSLGWNQPQHF.

The CDR3 protein is CASGLGQGDTGELFF. CDR3 bases: TGTGCTAGTGGGCTGGGACAAGGGGACACCGGGGAGCTGTTTTTT. This chain links TRBV12-5 with TRBJ2-2, with D possibly matching TRBD1 (6 bases). Germline CDR1 LGHNT, CDR2 FRNRAP. V was pared by 6 bases and J by 3 bases, with 14 bases between. The CDR3 length is 15 residues.

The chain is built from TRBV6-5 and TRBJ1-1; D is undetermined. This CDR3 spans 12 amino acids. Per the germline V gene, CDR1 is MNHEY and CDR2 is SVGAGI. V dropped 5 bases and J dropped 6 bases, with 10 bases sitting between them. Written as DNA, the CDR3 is TGTGCCAGCAGTCTAAATAATGCTGAAGCTTTCTTT. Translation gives CASSLNNAEAFF.

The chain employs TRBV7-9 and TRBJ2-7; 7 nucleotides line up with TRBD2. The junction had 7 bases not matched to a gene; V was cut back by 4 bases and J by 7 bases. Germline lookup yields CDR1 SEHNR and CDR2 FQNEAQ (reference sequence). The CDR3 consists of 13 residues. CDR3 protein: CASSSSAGWEQYF. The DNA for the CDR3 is TGTGCCAGCAGCTCCTCAGCGGGATGGGAGCAGTACTTC.

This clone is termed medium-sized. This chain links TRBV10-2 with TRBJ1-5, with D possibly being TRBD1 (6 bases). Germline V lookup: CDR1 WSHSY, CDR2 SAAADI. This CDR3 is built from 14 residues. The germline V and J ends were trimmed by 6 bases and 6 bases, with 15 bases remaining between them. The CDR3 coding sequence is TGCGCCAGCAGCGAAGTAGGGGGAGTTCAGCCCCAGCATTTT. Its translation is CASSEVGGVQPQHF.

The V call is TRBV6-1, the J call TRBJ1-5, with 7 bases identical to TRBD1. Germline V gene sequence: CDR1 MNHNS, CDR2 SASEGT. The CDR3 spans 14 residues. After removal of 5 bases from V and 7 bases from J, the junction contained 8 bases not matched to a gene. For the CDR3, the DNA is TGTGCCAGCAGTACACACAGGGGACAACAGCCCCAGCATTTT. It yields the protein CASSTHRGQQPQHF.

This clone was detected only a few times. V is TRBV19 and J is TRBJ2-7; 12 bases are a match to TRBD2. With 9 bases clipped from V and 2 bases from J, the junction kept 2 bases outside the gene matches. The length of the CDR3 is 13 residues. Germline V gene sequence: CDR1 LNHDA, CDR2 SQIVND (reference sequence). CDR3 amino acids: CASSSGGAYEQYF. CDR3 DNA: TGTGCCAGCTCTAGCGGGGGGGCCTACGAGCAGTACTTC. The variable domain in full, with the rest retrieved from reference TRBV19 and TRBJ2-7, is DGGITQSPKYLFRKEGQNVTLSCEQNLNHDAMYWYRQDPGQGLRLIYYSQIVNDFQKGDIAEGYSVSREKKESFPLTVTSAQKNPTAFYLCASSSGGAYEQYFGPGTRLTVT.

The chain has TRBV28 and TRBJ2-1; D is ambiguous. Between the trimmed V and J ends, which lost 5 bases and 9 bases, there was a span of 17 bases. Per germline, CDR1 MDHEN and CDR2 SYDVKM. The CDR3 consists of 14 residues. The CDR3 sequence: CASSPLVRDGEQFF. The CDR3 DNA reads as TGTGCCAGCAGTCCCCTAGTCCGCGACGGTGAGCAGTTCTTC.

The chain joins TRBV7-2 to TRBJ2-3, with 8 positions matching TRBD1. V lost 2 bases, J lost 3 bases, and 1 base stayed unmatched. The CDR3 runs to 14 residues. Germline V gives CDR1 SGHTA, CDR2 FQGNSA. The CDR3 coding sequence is TGTGCCAGCAGCTTACAGGGGGCTACAGATACGCAGTATTTT. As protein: CASSLQGATDTQYF.

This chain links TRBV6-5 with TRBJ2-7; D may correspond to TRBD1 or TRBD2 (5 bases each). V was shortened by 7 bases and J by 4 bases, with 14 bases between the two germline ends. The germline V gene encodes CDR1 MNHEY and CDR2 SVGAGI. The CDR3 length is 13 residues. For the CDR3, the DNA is TGTGCCAGCACCCAACGGGGCCGGTACGAGCAGTACTTC. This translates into CASTQRGRYEQYF.

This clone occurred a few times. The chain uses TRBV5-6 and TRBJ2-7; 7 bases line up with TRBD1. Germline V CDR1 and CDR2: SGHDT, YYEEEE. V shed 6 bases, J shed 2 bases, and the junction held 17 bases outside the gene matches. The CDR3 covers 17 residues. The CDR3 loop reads CASTLLIRDSLPYEQYF. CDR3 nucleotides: TGTGCCAGCACCTTACTGATCCGGGACAGTCTACCCTACGAGCAGTACTTC. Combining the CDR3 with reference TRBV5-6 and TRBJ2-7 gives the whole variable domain DAGVTQSPTHLIKTRGQQVTLRCSPKSGHDTVSWYQQALGQGPQFIFQYYEEEERQRGNFPDRFSGHQFPNYSSELNVNALLLGDSALYLCASTLLIRDSLPYEQYFGPGTRLTVT.

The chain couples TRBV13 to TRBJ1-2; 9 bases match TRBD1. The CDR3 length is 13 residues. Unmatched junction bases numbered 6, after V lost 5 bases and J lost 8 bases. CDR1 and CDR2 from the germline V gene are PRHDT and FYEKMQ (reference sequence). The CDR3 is CASSLQGAVGYTF. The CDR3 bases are TGTGCCAGCAGCCTACAGGGGGCAGTGGGCTACACCTTC.

CDR3 nucleotides: TGTGCCAGTACAACCGCTTTGGAGTACCGATATGGCTACACCTTC. It codes for CASTTALEYRYGYTF. The chain joins TRBV19 to TRBJ1-2; no clear D gene. The germline V and J ends were trimmed by 7 bases and 5 bases, with 20 bases remaining between them. The germline CDR1 and CDR2 sequences are LNHDA and SQIVND (reference sequence). The CDR3 loop spans 15 amino acids. The whole variable domain, filled in from reference TRBV19 and TRBJ1-2, reads DGGITQSPKYLFRKEGQNVTLSCEQNLNHDAMYWYRQDPGQGLRLIYYSQIVNDFQKGDIAEGYSVSREKKESFPLTVTSAQKNPTAFYLCASTTALEYRYGYTFGSGTRLTVV.

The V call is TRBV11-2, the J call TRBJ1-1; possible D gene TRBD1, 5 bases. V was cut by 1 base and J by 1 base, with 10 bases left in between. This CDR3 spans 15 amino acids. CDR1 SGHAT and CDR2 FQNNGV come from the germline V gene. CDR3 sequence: CASSLGQLRNTEAFF. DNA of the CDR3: TGTGCCAGCAGCTTAGGACAGCTAAGGAACACTGAAGCTTTCTTT.

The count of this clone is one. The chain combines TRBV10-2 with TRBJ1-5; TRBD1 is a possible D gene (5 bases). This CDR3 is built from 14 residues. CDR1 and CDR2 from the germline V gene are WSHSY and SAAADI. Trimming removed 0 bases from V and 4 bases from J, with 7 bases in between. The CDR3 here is CASSESGLNQPQHF. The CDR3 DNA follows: TGCGCCAGCAGTGAGTCGGGGCTTAATCAGCCCCAGCATTTT.

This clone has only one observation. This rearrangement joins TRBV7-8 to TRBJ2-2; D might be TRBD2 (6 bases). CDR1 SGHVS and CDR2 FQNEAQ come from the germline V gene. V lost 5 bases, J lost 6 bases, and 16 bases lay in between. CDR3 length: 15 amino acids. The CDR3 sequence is CASSRVRTTPGELFF. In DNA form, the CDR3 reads TGTGCCAGCAGCAGGGTTCGGACTACCCCCGGGGAGCTGTTTTTT.

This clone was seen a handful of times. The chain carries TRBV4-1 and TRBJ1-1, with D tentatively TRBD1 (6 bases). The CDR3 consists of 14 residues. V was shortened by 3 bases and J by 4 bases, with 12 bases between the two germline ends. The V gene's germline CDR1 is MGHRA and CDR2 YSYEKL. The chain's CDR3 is CASSHWGASTEAFF. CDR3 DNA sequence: TGCGCCAGCAGCCATTGGGGGGCGAGCACTGAAGCTTTCTTT.

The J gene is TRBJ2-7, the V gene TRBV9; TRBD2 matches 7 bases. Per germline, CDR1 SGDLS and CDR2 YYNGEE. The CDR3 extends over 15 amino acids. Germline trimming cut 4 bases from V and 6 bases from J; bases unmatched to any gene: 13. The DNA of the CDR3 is TGTGCCAGCAGCCTCAGCGGGGACCCCGCATCCGAGCAGTACTTC. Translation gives CASSLSGDPASEQYF.

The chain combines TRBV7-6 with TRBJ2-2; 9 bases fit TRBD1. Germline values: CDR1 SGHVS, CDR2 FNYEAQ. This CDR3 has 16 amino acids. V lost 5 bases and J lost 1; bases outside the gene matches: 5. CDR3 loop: CASSPTTGGNTGELFF. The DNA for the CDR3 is TGTGCCAGCAGCCCCACGACAGGGGGGAACACCGGGGAGCTGTTTTTT. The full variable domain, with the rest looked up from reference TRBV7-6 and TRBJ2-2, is GAGVSQSPRYKVTKRGQDVALRCDPISGHVSLYWYRQALGQGPEFLTYFNYEAQQDKSGLPNDRFSAERPEGSISTLTIQRTEQRDSAMYRCASSPTTGGNTGELFFGEGSRLTVL.